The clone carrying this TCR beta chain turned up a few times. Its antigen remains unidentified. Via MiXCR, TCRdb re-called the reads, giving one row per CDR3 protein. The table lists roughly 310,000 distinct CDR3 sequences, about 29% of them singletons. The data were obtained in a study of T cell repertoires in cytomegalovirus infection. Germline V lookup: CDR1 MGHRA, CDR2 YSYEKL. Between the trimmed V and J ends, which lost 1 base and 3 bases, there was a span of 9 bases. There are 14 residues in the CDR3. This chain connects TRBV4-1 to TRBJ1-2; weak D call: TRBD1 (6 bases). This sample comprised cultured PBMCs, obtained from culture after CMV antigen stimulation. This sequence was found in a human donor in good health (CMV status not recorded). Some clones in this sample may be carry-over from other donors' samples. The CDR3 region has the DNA TGCGCCAGCAGCCAAGCGGACAGTGACTATGGCTACACCTTC. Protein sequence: CASSQADSDYGYTF.